The present entry profiles one T cell receptor beta chain with its context. The sample comes from a study of T cells expressing NK-cell markers. The CDR3 is 15 residues long. CDR1 MNHEY and CDR2 SVGAGI come from the germline V gene. Using the 5' RACE reads, TCRdb records one entry per CDR3 protein without DNA. Across approximately 150,000 distinct CDR3 sequences, the top ten clones capture approximately 12% of the sample. The sample comprised blood T cells: a sorted CD56 or NKG2C T cell subset, CD4+ or CD8+ T cells, or bulk PBMC T cells (not recorded which). The clonotype originates from a man aged 18-30 years in good health. The chain carries TRBV6-5 and TRBJ2-1. The CDR3: CASTESGRADNEQFF.